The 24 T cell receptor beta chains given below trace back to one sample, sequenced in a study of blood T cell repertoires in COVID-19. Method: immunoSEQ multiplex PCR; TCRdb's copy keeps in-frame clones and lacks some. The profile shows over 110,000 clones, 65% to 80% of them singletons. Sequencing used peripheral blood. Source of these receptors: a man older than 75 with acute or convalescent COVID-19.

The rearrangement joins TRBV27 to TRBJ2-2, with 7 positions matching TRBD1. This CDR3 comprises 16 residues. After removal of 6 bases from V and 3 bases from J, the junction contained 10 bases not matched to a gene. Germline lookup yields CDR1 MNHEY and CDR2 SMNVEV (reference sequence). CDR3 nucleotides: TGTGCCAGCAGGAGGACAGGTCAAGTTTACACCGGGGAGCTGTTTTTT. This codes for CASRRTGQVYTGELFF.

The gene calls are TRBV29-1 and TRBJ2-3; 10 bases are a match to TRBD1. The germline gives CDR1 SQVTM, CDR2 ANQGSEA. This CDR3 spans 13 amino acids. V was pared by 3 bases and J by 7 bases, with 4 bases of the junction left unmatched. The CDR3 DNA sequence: TGCAGCGTTGAGGGACAGGGGAAAAATACGCAGTATTTT. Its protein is CSVEGQGKNTQYF.

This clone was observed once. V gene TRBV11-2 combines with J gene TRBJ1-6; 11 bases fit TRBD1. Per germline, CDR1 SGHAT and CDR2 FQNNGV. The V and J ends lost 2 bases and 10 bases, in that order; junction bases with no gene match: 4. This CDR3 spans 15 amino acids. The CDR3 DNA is TGTGCCAGCAGCTTACTGGACAGGGGGCAGTCACCCCTCCACTTT. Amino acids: CASSLLDRGQSPLHF.

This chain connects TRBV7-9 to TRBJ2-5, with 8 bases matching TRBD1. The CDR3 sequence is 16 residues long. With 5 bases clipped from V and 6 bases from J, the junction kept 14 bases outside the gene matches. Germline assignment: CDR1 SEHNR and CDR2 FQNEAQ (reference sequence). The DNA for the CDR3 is TGTGCCAGCAGCGTCTACAGGGGGGCTGAGCAAAAGACCCAGTACTTC. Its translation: CASSVYRGAEQKTQYF.

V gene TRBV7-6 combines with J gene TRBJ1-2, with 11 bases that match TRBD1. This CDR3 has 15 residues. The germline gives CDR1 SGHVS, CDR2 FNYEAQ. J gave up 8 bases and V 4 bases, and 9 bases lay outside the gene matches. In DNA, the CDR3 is TGTGCCAGCAGCTCCGGGACAGGGGGTGTGGGCGGCTACACCTTC. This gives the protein CASSSGTGGVGGYTF.

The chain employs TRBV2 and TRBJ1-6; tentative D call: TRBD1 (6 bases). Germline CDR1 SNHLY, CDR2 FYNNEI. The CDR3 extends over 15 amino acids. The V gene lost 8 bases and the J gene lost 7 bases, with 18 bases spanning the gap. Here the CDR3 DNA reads TGTGCCAGCTCCTTGGGGGGGCGTCTCAATTCACCCCTCCACTTT. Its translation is CASSLGGRLNSPLHF.

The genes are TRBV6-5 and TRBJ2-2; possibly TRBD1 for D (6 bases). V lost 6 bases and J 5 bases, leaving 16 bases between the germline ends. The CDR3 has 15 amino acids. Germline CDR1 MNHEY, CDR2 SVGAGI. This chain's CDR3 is CASRDLRTATGELFF. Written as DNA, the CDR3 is TGTGCCAGCAGGGATCTACGGACAGCGACCGGGGAGCTGTTTTTT.

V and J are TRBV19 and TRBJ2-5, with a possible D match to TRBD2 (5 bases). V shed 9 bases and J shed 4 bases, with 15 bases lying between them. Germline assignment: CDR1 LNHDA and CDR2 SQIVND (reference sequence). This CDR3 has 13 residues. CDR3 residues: CASRGTYLETQYF. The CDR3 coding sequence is TGTGCCAGCCGGGGTACCTATTTAGAGACCCAGTACTTC.

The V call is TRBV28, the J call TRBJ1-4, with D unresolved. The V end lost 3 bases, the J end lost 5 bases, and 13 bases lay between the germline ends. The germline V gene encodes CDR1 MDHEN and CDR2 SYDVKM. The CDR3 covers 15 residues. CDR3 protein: CASSFGLSPNEKLFF. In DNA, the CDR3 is TGTGCCAGCAGTTTCGGACTGAGTCCCAATGAAAAACTGTTTTTT.

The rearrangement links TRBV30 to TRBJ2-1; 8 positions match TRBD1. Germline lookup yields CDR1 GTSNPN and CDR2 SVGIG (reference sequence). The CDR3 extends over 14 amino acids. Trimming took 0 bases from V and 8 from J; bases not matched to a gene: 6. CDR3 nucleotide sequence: TGTGCCTGGAGTGTAATCAGGGGGCGCGATGAGCAGTTCTTC. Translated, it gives CAWSVIRGRDEQFF. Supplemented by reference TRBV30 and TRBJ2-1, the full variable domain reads SQTIHQWPATLVQPVGSPLSLECTVEGTSNPNLYWYRQAAGRGLQLLFYSVGIGQISSEVPQNLSASRPQDRQFILSSKKLLLSDSGFYLCAWSVIRGRDEQFFGPGTRLTVL.

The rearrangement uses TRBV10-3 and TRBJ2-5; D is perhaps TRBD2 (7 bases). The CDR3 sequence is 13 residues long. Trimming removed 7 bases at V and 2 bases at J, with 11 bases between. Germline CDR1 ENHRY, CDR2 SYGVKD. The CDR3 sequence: CAIMAGAQETQYF. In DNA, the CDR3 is TGTGCCATCATGGCGGGGGCACAAGAGACCCAGTACTTC.

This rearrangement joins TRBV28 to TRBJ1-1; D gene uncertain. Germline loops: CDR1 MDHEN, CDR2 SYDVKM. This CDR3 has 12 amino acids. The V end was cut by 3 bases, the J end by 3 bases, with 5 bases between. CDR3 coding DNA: TGTGCCAGCAGTTTTTATGACACTGAAGCTTTCTTT. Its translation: CASSFYDTEAFF.

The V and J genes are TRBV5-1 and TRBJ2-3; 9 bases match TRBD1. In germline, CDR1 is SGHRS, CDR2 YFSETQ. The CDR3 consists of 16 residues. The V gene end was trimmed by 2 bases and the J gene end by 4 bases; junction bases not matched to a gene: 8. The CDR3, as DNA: TGCGCCAGCAGCTTAACAGGGGGCGCAGTAGCAGATACGCAGTATTTT. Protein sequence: CASSLTGGAVADTQYF.

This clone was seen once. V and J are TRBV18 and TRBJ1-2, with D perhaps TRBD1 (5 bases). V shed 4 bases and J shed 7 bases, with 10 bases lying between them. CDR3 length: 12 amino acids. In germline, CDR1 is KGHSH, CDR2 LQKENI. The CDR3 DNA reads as TGTGCCAGCTCACAGGGGTTTTCTGGCTACACCTTC. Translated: CASSQGFSGYTF.

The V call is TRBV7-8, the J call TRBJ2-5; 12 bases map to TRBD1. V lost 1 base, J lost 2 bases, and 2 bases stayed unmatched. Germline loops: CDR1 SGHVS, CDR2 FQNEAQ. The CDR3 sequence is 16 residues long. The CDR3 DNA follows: TGTGCCAGCAGCTTAGGGGACAGGGGGCATCAAGAGACCCAGTACTTC. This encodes CASSLGDRGHQETQYF.

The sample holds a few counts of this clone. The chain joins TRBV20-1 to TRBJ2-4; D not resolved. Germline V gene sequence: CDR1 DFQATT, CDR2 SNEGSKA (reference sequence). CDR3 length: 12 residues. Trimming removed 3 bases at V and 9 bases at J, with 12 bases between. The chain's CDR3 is CSASTEATIQYF. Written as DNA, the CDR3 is TGCAGTGCTAGTACAGAAGCAACCATTCAGTACTTC.

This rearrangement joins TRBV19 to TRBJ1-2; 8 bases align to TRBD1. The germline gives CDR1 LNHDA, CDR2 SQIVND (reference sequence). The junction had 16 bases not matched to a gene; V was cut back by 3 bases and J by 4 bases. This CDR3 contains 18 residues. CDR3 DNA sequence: TGTGCCAGTAGTATCGGGTTGAGGGACAGGAGAGTACTCTATGGCTACACCTTC. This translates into CASSIGLRDRRVLYGYTF.

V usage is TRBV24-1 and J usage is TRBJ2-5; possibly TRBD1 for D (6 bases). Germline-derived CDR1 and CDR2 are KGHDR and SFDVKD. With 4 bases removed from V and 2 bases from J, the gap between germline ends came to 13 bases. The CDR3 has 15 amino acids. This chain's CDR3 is CATSDQTGVQETQYF. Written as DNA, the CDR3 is TGTGCCACCAGTGACCAGACAGGAGTTCAAGAGACCCAGTACTTC.

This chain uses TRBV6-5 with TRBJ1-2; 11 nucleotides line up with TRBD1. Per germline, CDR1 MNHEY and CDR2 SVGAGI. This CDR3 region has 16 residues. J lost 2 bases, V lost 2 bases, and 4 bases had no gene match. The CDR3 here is CASSYRGQGVNYGYTF. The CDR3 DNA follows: TGTGCCAGCAGTTACCGGGGACAGGGGGTGAACTATGGCTACACCTTC.

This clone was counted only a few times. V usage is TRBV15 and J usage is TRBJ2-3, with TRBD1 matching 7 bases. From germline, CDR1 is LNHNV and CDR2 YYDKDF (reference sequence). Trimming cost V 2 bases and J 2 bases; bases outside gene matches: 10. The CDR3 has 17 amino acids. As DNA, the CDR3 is TGTGCCACCAGCAGATTTCGACAGGGAAAATCCACAGATACGCAGTATTTT. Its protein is CATSRFRQGKSTDTQYF. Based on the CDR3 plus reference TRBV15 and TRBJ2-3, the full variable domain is DAMVIQNPRYQVTQFGKPVTLSCSQTLNHNVMYWYQQKSSQAPKLLFHYYDKDFNNEADTPDNFQSRRPNTSFCFLDIRSPGLGDTAMYLCATSRFRQGKSTDTQYFGPGTRLTVL.

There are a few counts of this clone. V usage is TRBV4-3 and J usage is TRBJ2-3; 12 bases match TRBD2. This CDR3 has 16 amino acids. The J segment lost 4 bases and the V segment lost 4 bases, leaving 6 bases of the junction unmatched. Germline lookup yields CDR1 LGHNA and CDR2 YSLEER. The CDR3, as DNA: TGCGCCAGCAGCCCAAGACTAGCGGGGGTTTCAGATACGCAGTATTTT. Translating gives CASSPRLAGVSDTQYF.

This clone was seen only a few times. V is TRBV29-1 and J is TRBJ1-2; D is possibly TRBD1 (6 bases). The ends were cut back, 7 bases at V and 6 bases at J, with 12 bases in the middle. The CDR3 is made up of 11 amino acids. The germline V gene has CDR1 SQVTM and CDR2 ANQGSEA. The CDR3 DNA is TGCAGCGGGCAAGGGGGGGATGGCTACACCTTC. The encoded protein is CSGQGGDGYTF.

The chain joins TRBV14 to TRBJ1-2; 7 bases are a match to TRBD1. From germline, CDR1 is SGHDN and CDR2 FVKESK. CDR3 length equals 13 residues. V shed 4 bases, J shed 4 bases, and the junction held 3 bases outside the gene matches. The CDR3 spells CASSPTGLYGYTF. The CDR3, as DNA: TGTGCCAGCAGCCCGACAGGGCTCTATGGCTACACCTTC.

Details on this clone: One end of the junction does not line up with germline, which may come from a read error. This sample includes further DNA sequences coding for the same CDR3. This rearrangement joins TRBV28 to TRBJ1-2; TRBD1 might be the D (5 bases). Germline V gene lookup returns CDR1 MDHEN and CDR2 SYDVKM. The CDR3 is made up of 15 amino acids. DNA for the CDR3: TGTGCCAGCACCGTTACTGGGGCAAATGGCTATGGCTACACCTTT. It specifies CASTVTGANGYGYTF.